This TCR beta chain is from a study of blood T cell repertoires in COVID-19. Across the study: COVID-19 samples from acute and convalescent phases originated in the United States, Italy and Spain. Sample material is recorded as cDNA or gDNA derived from T cells, B-cell-depleted T cells, or PBMCs.

Source study methods: Reference gene primer amplification in the assay estimated nucleated cell counts. Sequenced by immunoSEQ multiplex PCR; TCRdb stores in-frame clones only, minus some. Clone size and the V and J calls come from that table; the DNA yielded D and trimming. The sample has about 130,000 clones; approximately 80% are singletons. V was clipped by 3 bases and J by 1 base; unmatched bases: 12. Germline V gene lookup returns CDR1 LNHDA and CDR2 SQIVND (reference sequence). The CDR3 loop spans 19 amino acids. This clone showed up just once. Sequencing used peripheral blood. The TCR originated in a man aged 35 to 55 with active or convalescent COVID-19. This sequence joins TRBV19 and TRBJ2-6, with 7 bases matching TRBD2. CDR3: CASSIRGVPGGSGANVLTF. CDR3 sequence (DNA): TGTGCCAGTAGTATCCGGGGGGTCCCGGGTGGATCTGGGGCCAACGTCCTGACTTTC.